This T cell receptor (beta chain) was recorded in a study of blood T cell repertoires in COVID-19. Study-level information: Specimens from acute and convalescent COVID-19 originated in the United States, Italy and Spain. Sample material is recorded as cDNA or gDNA derived from T cells, B-cell-depleted T cells, or PBMCs.

This clone appeared a few times. The CDR3 has 14 amino acids. V lost 5 bases and J lost 0, with 8 bases in between. Germline V lookup: CDR1 LNHNV, CDR2 YYDKDF (reference sequence). In the authors' methods: Nucleated cell counts were estimated from reference gene primer amplification. Produced via immunoSEQ multiplex PCR; TCRdb's table is partial and in-frame only. The V and J calls and clone size were taken over from that table, and D and trimming were inferred from the DNA. This repertoire shows 100,000 to 150,000 clones, over 60% found once; its top ten account for 30% to 45%. The specimen sequenced was peripheral blood. The gene calls are TRBV15 and TRBJ1-3; D is unclear. The source is a man between 35 and 55 years old with active or convalescent COVID-19. This CDR3 is CATSEGSSGNTIYF. The DNA for the CDR3 is TGTGCCACCAGCGAGGGCAGCTCTGGAAACACCATATATTTT.